This T cell receptor beta chain was found in a study of cytomegalovirus exposure and HLA in healthy donors. Turning to the study itself: Prior work identified around 110 million unique TCR beta sequences in some 180 million T cells.

This CDR3 comprises 15 residues. V shed 6 bases and J 7 bases; nucleotides not matched to a gene: 8. In germline, CDR1 is MNHEY, CDR2 SVGAGI. Both 60 Vbeta primers and 13 Jbeta primers went into the PCR. Sequencing used immunoSEQ multiplex PCR; TCRdb keeps in-frame clones, though not all of them. Of around 150,000 clones listed, around 80% were seen once; the top ten hold 1.8%. This clone appeared a few times. The clonotype was recovered from a female donor in good health and CMV-seropositive. The specimen was PBMCs. The V and J genes are TRBV6-5 and TRBJ1-5, with 11 bases identical to TRBD1. CDR3 nucleotide sequence: TGTGCCAGCAGGGGGACAGGGGGGGGTTCGCAGCCCCAGCATTTT. It is translated as CASRGTGGGSQPQHF.